The source of this T cell receptor (beta chain) is a study of shared clonotypes between healthy human individuals. With 0 bases clipped from V and 7 bases from J, the junction kept 2 bases outside the gene matches. This CDR3 is 15 amino acids long. CDR1 and CDR2 (germline): SGHRS, YFSETQ. Generated by immunoSEQ multiplex PCR, the TCRdb table keeps only in-frame clones and is missing some. The sample yields approximately 2,000,000 clones, just under 95% seen once. A word on this clone: This CDR3 is also generated by other DNA sequences in the sample.

Input material: naive CD4+ T cells from PBMCs. Indicated subset: CD45RA+ positively selected. The receptor's source is a man aged 18 to 30 in good health. Some clones in this sample may be carry-over from other donors' samples. The J gene is TRBJ1-6, the V gene TRBV5-1, with 9 bases fitting TRBD1. The CDR3 loop is CASSLEGTGNSPLHF. CDR3 DNA sequence: TGCGCCAGCAGCTTGGAGGGGACAGGGAATTCACCCCTCCACTTT.